This T cell receptor beta chain was recorded in a study of post-analysis software for immune sequencing data. Study findings and constraints: There were roughly 5 TRBV segments more frequent in patients than controls, and TRBV5-6, TRBV5-1 and TRBV20-1 were among them.

With respect to this clonotype: Its antigen is currently unknown.

Carried by the TCR beta cDNA libraries were unique molecular identifiers. Each CDR3 protein is one row after TCRdb ran MiXCR on the PCR reads. The sample lists roughly 700,000 distinct CDR3 sequences, roughly 30% occurring once. The CDR3 totals 14 residues. Per the germline V gene, CDR1 is SEHNR and CDR2 is FQNEAQ (reference sequence). V was clipped by 4 bases and J by 11 bases; unmatched bases: 8. The rearrangement joins TRBV7-9 to TRBJ1-4, with TRBD1 matching 9 bases. The receptor comes from a girl aged 5-17 years with multiple sclerosis. The sample taken for sequencing was blood. This CDR3 is CASSWGQGQWKLFF. The CDR3 bases are TGTGCCAGCAGCTGGGGACAGGGCCAGTGGAAACTGTTTTTT.